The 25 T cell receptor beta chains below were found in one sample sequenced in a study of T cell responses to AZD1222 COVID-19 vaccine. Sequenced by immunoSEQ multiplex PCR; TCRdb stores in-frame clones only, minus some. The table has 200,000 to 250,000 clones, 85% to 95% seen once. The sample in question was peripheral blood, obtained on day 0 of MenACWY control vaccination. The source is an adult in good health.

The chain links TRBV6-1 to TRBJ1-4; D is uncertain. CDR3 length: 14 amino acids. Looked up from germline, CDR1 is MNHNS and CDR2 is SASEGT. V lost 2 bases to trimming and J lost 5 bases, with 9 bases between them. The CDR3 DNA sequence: TGTGCCAGCAGTGAAATGTTCGGGAATGAAAAACTGTTTTTT. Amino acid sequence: CASSEMFGNEKLFF.

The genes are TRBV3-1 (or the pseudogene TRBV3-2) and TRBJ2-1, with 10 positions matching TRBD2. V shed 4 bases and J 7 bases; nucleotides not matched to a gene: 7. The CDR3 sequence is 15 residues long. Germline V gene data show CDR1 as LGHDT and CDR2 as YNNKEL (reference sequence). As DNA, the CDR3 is TGTGCCAGCAGCCGGAGTGGTAGCGGGGGGAATGAGCAGTTCTTC. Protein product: CASSRSGSGGNEQFF.

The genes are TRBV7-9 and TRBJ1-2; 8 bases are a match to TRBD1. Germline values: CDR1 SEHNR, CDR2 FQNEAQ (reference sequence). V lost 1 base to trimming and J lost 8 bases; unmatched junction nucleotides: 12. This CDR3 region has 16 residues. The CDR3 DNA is TGTGCCAGCAGCTTAGGGACAGGGACCCAATCTGGAGGCTACACCTTC. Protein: CASSLGTGTQSGGYTF.

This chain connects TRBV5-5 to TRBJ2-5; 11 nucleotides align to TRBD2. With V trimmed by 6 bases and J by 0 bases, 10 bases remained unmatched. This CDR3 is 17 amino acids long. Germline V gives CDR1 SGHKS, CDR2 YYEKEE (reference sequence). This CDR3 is CASKAWASGGYQETQYF. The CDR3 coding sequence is TGTGCCAGCAAAGCATGGGCTAGCGGGGGGTACCAAGAGACCCAGTACTTC.

The CDR3 sequence: CATSGGPRTEAFF. CDR3 coding DNA: TGTGCCACCTCCGGGGGACCTCGGACTGAAGCTTTCTTT. The genes are TRBV24-1 and TRBJ1-1; D may be TRBD1 (5 bases). Trimming took 9 bases from V and 5 from J, leaving 15 bases between them. The CDR3 is 13 residues long. The germline V gene encodes CDR1 KGHDR and CDR2 SFDVKD.

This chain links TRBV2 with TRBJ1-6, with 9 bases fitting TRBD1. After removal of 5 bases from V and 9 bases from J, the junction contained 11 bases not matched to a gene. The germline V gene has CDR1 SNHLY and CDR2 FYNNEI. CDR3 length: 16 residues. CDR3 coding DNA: TGTGCCAGCAGTTCTAATGGACAGGGGATGGGTTCACCCCTCCACTTT. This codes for CASSSNGQGMGSPLHF.

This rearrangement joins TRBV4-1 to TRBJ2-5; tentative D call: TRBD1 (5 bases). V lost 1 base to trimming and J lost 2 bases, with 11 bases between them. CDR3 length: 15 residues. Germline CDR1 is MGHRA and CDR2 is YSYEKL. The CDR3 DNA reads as TGCGCCAGCAGCCAAGGGCAGGGTAATCAAGAGACCCAGTACTTC. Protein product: CASSQGQGNQETQYF.

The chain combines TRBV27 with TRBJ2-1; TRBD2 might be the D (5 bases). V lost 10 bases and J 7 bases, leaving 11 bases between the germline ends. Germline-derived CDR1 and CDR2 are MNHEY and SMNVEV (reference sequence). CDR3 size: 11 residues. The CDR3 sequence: CAIKSGNEQFF. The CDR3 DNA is TGTGCCATTAAATCGGGAAATGAGCAGTTCTTC.

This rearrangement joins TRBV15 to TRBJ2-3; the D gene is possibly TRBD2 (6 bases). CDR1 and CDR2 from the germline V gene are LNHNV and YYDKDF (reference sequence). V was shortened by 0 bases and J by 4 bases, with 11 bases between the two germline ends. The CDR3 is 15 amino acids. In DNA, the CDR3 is TGTGCCACCAGCAGAGATATACTAGCCCCAGATACGCAGTATTTT. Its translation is CATSRDILAPDTQYF.

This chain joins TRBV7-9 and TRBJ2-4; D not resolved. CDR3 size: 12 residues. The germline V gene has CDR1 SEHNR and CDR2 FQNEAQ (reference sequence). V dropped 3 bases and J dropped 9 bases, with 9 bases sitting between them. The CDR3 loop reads CASSFRSGIQYF. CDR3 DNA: TGTGCCAGCAGCTTCCGCTCCGGCATTCAGTACTTC.

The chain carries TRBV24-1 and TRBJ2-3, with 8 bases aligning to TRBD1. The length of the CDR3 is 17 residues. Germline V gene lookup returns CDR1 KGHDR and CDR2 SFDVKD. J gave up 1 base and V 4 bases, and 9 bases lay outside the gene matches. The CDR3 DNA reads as TGTGCCACCAGTGAATACGGCAGGGGGCTTGGCACAGATACGCAGTATTTT. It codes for CATSEYGRGLGTDTQYF.

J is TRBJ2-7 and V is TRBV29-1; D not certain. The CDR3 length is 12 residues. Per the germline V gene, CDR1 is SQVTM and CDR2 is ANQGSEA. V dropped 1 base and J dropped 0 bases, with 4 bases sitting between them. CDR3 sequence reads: CSVEGPSYEQYF. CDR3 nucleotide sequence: TGCAGCGTTGAAGGACCCTCCTACGAGCAGTACTTC.

DNA of the CDR3: TGTGCCAGCAGCCGGACCACGACAGCTAACTATGGCTACACCTTC. Its protein is CASSRTTTANYGYTF. The chain carries TRBV5-5 and TRBJ1-2, with D possibly TRBD1 on 5 matching bases. The ends were cut back, 4 bases at V and 0 bases at J, with 13 bases in the middle. The V gene's germline CDR1 is SGHKS and CDR2 YYEKEE (reference sequence). The CDR3 contains 15 residues.

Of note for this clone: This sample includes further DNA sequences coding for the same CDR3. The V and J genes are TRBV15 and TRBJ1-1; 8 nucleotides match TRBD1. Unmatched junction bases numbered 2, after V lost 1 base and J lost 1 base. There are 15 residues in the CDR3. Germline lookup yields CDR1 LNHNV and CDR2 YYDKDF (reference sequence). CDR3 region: CATSRGGTGNTEAFF. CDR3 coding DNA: TGTGCCACCAGCAGAGGCGGGACAGGGAACACTGAAGCTTTCTTT.

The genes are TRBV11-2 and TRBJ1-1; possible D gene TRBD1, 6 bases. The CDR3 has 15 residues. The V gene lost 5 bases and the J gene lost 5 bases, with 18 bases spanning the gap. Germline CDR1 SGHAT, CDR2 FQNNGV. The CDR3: CASSHATGRGTEAFF. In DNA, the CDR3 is TGTGCCAGCAGCCATGCGACAGGCCGGGGGACTGAAGCTTTCTTT. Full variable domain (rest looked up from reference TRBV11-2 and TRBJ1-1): EAGVAQSPRYKIIEKRQSVAFWCNPISGHATLYWYQQILGQGPKLLIQFQNNGVVDDSQLPKDRFSAERLKGVDSTLKIQPAKLEDSAVYLCASSHATGRGTEAFFGQGTRLTVV.

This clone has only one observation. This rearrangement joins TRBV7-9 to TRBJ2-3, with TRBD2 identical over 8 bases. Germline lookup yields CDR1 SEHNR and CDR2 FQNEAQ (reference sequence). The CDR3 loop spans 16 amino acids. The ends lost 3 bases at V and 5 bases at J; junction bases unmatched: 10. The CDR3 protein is CASSLGAGASGDTQYF. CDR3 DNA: TGTGCCAGCAGCTTGGGAGCGGGGGCCTCGGGAGATACGCAGTATTTT. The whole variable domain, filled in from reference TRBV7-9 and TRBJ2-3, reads DTGVSQNPRHKITKRGQNVTFRCDPISEHNRLYWYRQTLGQGPEFLTYFQNEAQLEKSRLLSDRFSAERPKGSFSTLEIQRTEQGDSAMYLCASSLGAGASGDTQYFGPGTRLTVL.

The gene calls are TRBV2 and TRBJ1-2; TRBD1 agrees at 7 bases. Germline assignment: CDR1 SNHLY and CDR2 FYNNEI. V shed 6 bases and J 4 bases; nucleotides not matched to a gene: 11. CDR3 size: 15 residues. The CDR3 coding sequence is TGTGCCAGCAGGGAGACAGGGACCCAAGGCTATGGCTACACCTTC. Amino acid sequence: CASRETGTQGYGYTF.

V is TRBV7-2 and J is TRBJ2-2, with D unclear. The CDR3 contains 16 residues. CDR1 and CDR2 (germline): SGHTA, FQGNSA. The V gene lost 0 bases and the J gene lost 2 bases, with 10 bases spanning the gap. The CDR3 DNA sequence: TGTGCCAGCAGCTTAGCTGCAGGATCTAACACCGGGGAGCTGTTTTTT. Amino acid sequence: CASSLAAGSNTGELFF.

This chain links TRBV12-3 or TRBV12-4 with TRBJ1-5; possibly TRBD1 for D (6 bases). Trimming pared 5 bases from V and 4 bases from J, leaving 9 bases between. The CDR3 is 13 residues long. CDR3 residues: CASSGQKNQPQHF. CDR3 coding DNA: TGTGCCAGCAGTGGACAGAAAAATCAGCCCCAGCATTTT.

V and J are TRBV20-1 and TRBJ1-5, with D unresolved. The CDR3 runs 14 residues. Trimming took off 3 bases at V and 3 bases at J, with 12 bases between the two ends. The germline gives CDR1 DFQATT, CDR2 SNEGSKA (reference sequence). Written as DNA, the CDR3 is TGCAGTGCTAGTTTACGGACGCCCAATCAGCCCCAGCATTTT. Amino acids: CSASLRTPNQPQHF.

CDR3 residues: CASSPSGLKGRYEQFF. As DNA, the CDR3 is TGTGCCAGCTCACCCTCGGGACTCAAGGGAAGGTATGAGCAGTTCTTC. V gene TRBV18 combines with J gene TRBJ2-1; D is possibly TRBD2 (6 bases). The CDR3 is made up of 16 amino acids. The germline V gene encodes CDR1 KGHSH and CDR2 LQKENI. V lost 3 bases, J lost 8 bases, and 20 bases lay in between.

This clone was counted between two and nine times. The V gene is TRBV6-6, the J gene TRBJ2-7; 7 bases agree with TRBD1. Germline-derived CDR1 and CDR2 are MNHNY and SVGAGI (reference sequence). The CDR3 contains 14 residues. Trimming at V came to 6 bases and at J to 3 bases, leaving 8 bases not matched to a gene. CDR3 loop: CASRVQGELYEQYF. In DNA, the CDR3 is TGTGCCAGCAGGGTGCAGGGGGAACTCTACGAGCAGTACTTC.

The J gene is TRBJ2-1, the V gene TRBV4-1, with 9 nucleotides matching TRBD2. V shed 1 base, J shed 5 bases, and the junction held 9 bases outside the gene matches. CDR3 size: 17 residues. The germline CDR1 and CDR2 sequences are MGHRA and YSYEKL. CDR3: CASSQGPQRGANNEQFF. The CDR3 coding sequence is TGCGCCAGCAGCCAAGGCCCCCAGCGGGGGGCAAACAATGAGCAGTTCTTC.

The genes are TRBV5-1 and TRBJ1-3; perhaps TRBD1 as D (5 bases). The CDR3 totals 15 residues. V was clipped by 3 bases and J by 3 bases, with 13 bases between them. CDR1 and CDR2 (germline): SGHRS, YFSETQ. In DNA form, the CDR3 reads TGCGCCAGCAGCTGGAGCGGGGGGGATGGAAACACCATATATTTT. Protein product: CASSWSGGDGNTIYF.

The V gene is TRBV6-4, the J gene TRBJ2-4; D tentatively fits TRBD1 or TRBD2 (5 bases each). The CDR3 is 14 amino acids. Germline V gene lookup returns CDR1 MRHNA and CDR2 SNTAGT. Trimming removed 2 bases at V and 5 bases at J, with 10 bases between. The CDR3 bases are TGTGCCAGCAGTGACAGGGACGAGGAAAACATTCAGTACTTC. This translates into CASSDRDEENIQYF.